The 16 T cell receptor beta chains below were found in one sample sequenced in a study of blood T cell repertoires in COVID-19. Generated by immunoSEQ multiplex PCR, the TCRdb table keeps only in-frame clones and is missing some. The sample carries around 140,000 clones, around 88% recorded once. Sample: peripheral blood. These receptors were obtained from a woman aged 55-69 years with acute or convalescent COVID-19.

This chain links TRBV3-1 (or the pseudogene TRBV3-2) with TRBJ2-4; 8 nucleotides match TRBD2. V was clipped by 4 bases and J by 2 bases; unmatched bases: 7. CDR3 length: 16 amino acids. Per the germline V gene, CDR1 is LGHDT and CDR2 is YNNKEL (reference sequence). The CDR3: CASSPPSGGTKNIQYF. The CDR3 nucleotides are TGTGCCAGCAGCCCCCCGAGCGGGGGAACCAAAAACATTCAGTACTTC.

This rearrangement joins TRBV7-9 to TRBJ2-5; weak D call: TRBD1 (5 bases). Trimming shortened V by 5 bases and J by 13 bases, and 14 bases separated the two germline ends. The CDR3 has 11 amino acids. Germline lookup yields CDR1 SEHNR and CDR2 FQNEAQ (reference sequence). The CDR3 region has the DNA TGTGCCAGCAGCCTGGGGCCGGATCCGTACTTC. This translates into CASSLGPDPYF.

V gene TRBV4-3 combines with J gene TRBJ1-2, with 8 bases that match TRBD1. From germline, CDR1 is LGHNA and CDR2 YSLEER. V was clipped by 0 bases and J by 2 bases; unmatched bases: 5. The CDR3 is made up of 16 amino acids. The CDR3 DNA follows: TGCGCCAGCAGCCAAGATATCGCAGGGGGCAACTATGGCTACACCTTC. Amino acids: CASSQDIAGGNYGYTF.

The CDR3 DNA sequence: TGTGCCAGCAGCACAGGGAATGGCAATCAGCCCCAGCATTTT. Protein sequence: CASSTGNGNQPQHF. The chain joins TRBV28 to TRBJ1-5; a possible D gene is TRBD1 (6 bases). Per the germline V gene, CDR1 is MDHEN and CDR2 is SYDVKM. The CDR3 has 14 amino acids. V shed 6 bases and J shed 2 bases, with 11 bases lying between them. Full variable domain (rest looked up from reference TRBV28 and TRBJ1-5): DVKVTQSSRYLVKRTGEKVFLECVQDMDHENMFWYRQDPGLGLRLIYFSYDVKMKEKGDIPEGYSVSREKKERFSLILESASTNQTSMYLCASSTGNGNQPQHFGDGTRLSIL.

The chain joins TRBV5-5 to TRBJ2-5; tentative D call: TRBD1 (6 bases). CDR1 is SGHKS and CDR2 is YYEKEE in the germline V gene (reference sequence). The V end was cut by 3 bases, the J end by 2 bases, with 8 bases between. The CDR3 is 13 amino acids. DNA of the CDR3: TGTGCCAGCAGCTGGACAGTACAAGAGACCCAGTACTTC. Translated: CASSWTVQETQYF.

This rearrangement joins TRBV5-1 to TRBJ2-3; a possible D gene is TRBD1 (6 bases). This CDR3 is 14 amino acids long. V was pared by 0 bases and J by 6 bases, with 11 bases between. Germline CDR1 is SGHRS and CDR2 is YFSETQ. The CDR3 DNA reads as TGCGCCAGCAGCTTGGGACAGCAGGGGGATACGCAGTATTTT. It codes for CASSLGQQGDTQYF.

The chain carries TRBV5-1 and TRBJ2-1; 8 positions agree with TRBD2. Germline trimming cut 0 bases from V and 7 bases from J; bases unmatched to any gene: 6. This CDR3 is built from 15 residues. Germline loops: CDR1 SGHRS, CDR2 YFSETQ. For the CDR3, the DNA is TGCGCCAGCAGCTTGGTGCTAGCGGGCGATAATGAGCAGTTCTTC. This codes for CASSLVLAGDNEQFF.

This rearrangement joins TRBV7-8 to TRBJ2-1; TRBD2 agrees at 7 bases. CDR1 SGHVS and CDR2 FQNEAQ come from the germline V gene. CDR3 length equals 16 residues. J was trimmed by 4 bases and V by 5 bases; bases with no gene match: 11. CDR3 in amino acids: CASSRGSGEGYNEQFF. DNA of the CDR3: TGTGCCAGCAGCCGGGGGTCTGGGGAGGGGTACAATGAGCAGTTCTTC.

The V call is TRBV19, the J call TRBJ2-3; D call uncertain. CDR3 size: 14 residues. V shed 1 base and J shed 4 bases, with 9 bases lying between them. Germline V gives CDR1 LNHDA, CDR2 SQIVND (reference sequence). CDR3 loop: CASSIAFPPDTQYF. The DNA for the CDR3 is TGTGCCAGTAGTATAGCCTTCCCCCCAGATACGCAGTATTTT. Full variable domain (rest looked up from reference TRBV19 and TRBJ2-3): DGGITQSPKYLFRKEGQNVTLSCEQNLNHDAMYWYRQDPGQGLRLIYYSQIVNDFQKGDIAEGYSVSREKKESFPLTVTSAQKNPTAFYLCASSIAFPPDTQYFGPGTRLTVL.

In DNA, the CDR3 is TGTGCCAGCAGTTCGACTTCCCTAGCGGTAGGCGAGACCCAGTACTTC. Translating it yields CASSSTSLAVGETQYF. The genes are TRBV28 and TRBJ2-5; 7 bases are a match to TRBD2. In germline, CDR1 is MDHEN, CDR2 SYDVKM. Unmatched junction bases numbered 13, after V lost 4 bases and J lost 5 bases. The CDR3 runs 16 residues. The full variable domain, in which reference TRBV28 and TRBJ2-5 provide the parts outside the CDR3, is DVKVTQSSRYLVKRTGEKVFLECVQDMDHENMFWYRQDPGLGLRLIYFSYDVKMKEKGDIPEGYSVSREKKERFSLILESASTNQTSMYLCASSSTSLAVGETQYFGPGTRLLVL.

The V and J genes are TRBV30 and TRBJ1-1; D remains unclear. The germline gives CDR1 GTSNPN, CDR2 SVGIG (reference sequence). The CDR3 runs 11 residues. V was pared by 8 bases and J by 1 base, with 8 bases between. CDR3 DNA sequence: TGTGCCGCTGAGAGGAACACTGAAGCTTTCTTT. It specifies CAAERNTEAFF.

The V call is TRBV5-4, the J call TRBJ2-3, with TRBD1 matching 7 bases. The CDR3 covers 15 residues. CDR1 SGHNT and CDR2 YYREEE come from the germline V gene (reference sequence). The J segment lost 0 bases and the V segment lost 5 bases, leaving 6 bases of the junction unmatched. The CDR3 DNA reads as TGTGCCAGCAGGCGCGACAGGGCCAGCACAGATACGCAGTATTTT. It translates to CASRRDRASTDTQYF.

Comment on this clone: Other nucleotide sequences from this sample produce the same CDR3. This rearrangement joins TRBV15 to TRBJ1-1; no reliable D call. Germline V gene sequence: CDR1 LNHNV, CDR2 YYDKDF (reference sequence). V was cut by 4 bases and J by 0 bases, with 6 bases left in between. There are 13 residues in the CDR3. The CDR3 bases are TGTGCCACCAGCACCACAGTGAACACTGAAGCTTTCTTT. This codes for CATSTTVNTEAFF.

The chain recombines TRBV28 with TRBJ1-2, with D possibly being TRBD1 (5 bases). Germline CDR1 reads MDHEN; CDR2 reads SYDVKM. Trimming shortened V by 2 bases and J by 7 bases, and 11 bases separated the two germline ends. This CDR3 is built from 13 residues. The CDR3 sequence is CASSLGQETGYTF. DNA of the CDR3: TGTGCCAGCAGTTTAGGACAAGAGACTGGCTACACCTTC.

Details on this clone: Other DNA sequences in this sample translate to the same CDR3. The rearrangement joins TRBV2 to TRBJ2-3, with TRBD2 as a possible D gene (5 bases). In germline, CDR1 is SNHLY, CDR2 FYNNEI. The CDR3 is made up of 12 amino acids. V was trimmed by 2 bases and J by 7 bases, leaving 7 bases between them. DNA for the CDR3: TGTGCCAGCAGTGAACGGGATCATACGCAGTATTTT. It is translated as CASSERDHTQYF.

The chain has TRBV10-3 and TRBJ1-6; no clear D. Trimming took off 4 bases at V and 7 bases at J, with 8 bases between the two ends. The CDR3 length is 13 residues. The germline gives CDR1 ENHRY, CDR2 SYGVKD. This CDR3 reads CAISGLINSPLHF. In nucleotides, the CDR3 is TGTGCCATCAGTGGACTGATAAATTCACCCCTCCACTTT.